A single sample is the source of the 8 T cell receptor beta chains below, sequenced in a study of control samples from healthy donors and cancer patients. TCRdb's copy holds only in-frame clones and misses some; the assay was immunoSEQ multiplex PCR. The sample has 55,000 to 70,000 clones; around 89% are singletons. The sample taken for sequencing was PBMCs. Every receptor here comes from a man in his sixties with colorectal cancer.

CDR3 residues: CASSSGQDWNEQFF. The CDR3 DNA reads TGCGCCAGCAGCTCGGGACAGGATTGGAATGAGCAGTTCTTC. V is TRBV5-1 and J is TRBJ2-1; 8 nucleotides line up with TRBD1. The V gene's germline CDR1 is SGHRS and CDR2 YFSETQ. This CDR3 is built from 14 residues. The V segment lost 3 bases and the J segment 7 bases; nucleotides outside the gene matches: 6.

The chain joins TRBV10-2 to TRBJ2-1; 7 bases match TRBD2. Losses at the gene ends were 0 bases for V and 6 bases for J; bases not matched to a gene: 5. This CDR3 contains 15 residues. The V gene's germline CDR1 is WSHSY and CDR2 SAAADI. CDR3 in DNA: TGCGCCAGCAGTGAGTCGCGGGGCGGGGGCAATGAGCAGTTCTTC. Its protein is CASSESRGGGNEQFF.

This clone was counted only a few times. The CDR3 coding sequence is TGTGCCAGCAGCCAAGGGTCGGCGGGGGGTTCGTACGAGCAGTACTTC. This sequence encodes CASSQGSAGGSYEQYF. The J gene is TRBJ2-7, the V gene TRBV3-1 (or the pseudogene TRBV3-2); 8 nucleotides line up with TRBD2. Germline V lookup: CDR1 LGHDT, CDR2 YNNKEL (reference sequence). This CDR3 has 16 residues. V was clipped by 1 base and J by 4 bases; unmatched bases: 9.

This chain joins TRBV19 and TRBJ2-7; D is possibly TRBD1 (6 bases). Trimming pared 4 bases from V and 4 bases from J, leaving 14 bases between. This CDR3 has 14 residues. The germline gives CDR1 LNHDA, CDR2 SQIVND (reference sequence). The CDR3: CASSTTGLRYEQYF. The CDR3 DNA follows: TGTGCCAGTAGTACAACAGGGCTCCGGTACGAGCAGTACTTC.

The CDR3: CAWSVIGGAGELFF. The CDR3 region has the DNA TGTGCCTGGAGTGTAATTGGCGGGGCCGGGGAGCTGTTTTTT. The rearrangement joins TRBV30 to TRBJ2-2; TRBD2 is a possible D gene (6 bases). The CDR3 contains 14 residues. From germline, CDR1 is GTSNPN and CDR2 SVGIG (reference sequence). V lost 0 bases and J lost 6, with 11 bases in between.

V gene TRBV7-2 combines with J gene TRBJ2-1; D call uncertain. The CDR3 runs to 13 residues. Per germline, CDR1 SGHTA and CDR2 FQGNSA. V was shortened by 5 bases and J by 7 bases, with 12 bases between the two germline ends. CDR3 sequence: CASSQMILNEQFF. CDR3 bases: TGTGCCAGCAGCCAAATGATATTGAATGAGCAGTTCTTC.

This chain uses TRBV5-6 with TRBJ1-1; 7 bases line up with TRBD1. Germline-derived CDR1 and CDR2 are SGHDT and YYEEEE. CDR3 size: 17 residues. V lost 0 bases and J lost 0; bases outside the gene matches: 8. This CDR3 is CASSLALRTGLNTEAFF. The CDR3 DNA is TGTGCCAGCAGCTTGGCCCTCCGGACAGGACTGAACACTGAAGCTTTCTTT.

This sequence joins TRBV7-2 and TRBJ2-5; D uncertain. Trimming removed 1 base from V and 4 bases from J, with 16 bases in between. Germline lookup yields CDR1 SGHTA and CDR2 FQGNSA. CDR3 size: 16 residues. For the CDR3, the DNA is TGTGCCAGCAGCTTAGACTTTGGCTGGGAACTAGAGACCCAGTACTTC. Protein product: CASSLDFGWELETQYF.